The present T cell receptor beta chain was sequenced within a study of OX40 agonist ivuxolimab in advanced cancers. The study, taken as a whole, reports: The mean number of expanded clones was higher in CD8+ T cells than in CD4+.

Generated by immunoSEQ multiplex PCR, the TCRdb table keeps only in-frame clones and is missing some. The sample consists of 37,000 or so clones, roughly 81% of them appearing once. From germline, CDR1 is SGDLS and CDR2 YYNGEE. CDR3 length equals 15 residues. With V trimmed by 4 bases and J by 3 bases, 8 bases remained unmatched. As concerns this clone: Its antigen is not identified.

The chain combines TRBV9 with TRBJ1-2; 8 bases agree with TRBD1. Sequencing used CD4+ or CD8+ T cells sorted from blood, obtained in a trial of the OX40 agonist ivuxolimab. The receptor comes from an adult with an advanced solid tumor such as melanoma, head and neck, liver or kidney cancer. The CDR3: CASSSRGQAYYGYTF. The CDR3 DNA reads as TGTGCCAGCAGCTCCAGGGGGCAGGCCTACTATGGCTACACCTTC.